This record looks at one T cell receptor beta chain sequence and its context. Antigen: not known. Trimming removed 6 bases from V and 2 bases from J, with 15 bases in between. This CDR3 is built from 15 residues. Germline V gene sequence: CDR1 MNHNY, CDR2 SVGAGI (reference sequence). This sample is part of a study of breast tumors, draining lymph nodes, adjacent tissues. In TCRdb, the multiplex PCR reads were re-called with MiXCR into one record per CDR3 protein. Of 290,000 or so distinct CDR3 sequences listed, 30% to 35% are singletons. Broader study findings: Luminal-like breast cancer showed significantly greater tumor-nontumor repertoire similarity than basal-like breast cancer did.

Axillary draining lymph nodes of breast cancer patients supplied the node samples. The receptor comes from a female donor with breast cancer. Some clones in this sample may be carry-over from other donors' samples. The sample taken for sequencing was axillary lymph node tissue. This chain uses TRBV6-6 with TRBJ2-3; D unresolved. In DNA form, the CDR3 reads TGTGCCAGCAGCCCCTCAGTAGCCCACACAGATACGCAGTATTTT. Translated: CASSPSVAHTDTQYF.